These 7 T cell receptor beta chains came from one sample sequenced in a study of neurological immune-mediated disorders. TCRdb ran MiXCR on the 5' RACE reads and lists one entry per CDR3 protein. The table records tens of thousands of distinct CDR3 sequences, roughly 3.2% of them present only once. Sequences were obtained from PBMCs. These receptors were obtained from a woman in her forties or fifties with multiple sclerosis.

Points on this clonotype: Germline is not matched at one junction end, which may reflect a read error. This rearrangement joins TRBV6-1 to TRBJ1-5, with 7 bases fitting TRBD1. This CDR3 contains 15 residues. Germline V gives CDR1 MNHNS, CDR2 SASEGT. The CDR3 loop is CASSGTGLSNQHQHF. The CDR3 DNA follows: TGTGCCAGCAGTGGGACAGGTCTTAGCAATCAGCACCAGCATTTT.

A few counts support this clonotype. CDR3 loop: CASRPDRVTYNEQFF. The CDR3 nucleotides are TGCGCCAGCAGGCCGGACAGGGTAACCTACAATGAGCAGTTCTTC. The V and J genes are TRBV5-1 and TRBJ2-1; TRBD1 matches 8 bases. Germline V gene sequence: CDR1 SGHRS, CDR2 YFSETQ. The CDR3 spans 15 residues. Unmatched junction bases numbered 6, after V lost 5 bases and J lost 2 bases.

Many counts were recorded for this clonotype. The genes are TRBV6-1 and TRBJ2-2; no clear D. Germline lookup yields CDR1 MNHNS and CDR2 SASEGT. V lost 1 base, J lost 3 bases, and 6 bases lay in between. The CDR3 has 14 residues. DNA for the CDR3: TGTGCCAGCAGTGAAGTTGCAGACACCGGGGAGCTGTTTTTT. It yields the protein CASSEVADTGELFF.

Details on this clonotype: One base away lies a much larger clone, so this may be a sequencing read error. V is TRBV4-3 and J is TRBJ2-1, with a weak D call TRBD2 (6 bases). The germline V gene has CDR1 LGHNA and CDR2 YSLEER. This CDR3 contains 15 residues. In DNA form, the CDR3 reads TGCGCCAGCAGCCAGGTTGCGGGAACATACAATGCGCAGTTCTTC. As protein: CASSQVAGTYNAQFF.

This clonotype was observed at least ten times. The chain links TRBV20-1 to TRBJ1-1, with 7 bases fitting TRBD1. J lost 1 base, V lost 1 base, and 3 bases had no gene match. The CDR3 runs 14 residues. Germline V CDR1 and CDR2: DFQATT, SNEGSKA (reference sequence). This CDR3 is CSARVGGTNTEAFF. The CDR3 DNA follows: TGCAGTGCTAGAGTAGGGGGCACGAACACTGAAGCTTTCTTT.

In this sample, this clonotype turned up many times. This chain links TRBV29-1 with TRBJ1-2, with D perhaps TRBD1 (6 bases). Trimming left V 3 bases short and J 4 bases short, with 15 bases between. Germline CDR1 is SQVTM and CDR2 is ANQGSEA. The CDR3 has 14 amino acids. In DNA form, the CDR3 reads TGCAGCGTTGAGAAAACAGGGTGGGGCTATGGCTACACCTTC. Encoded protein: CSVEKTGWGYGYTF.

This clonotype was picked up many times. The chain's CDR3 is CSAEGGGNQPQHF. The DNA of the CDR3 is TGCAGTGCTGAAGGGGGCGGCAATCAGCCCCAGCATTTT. The genes are TRBV20-1 and TRBJ1-5, with 7 bases aligning to TRBD1. V lost 5 bases, J lost 2 bases, and 3 bases stayed unmatched. Germline values: CDR1 DFQATT, CDR2 SNEGSKA (reference sequence). The CDR3 length is 13 residues.